These T cell receptor beta chains were read from a single sample in a study of molecular identifiers for immune sequencing clone quantification. Using its own MiXCR run on the PCR reads, TCRdb lists one record per CDR3 protein. Of 45,000 to 65,000 distinct CDR3 sequences listed, around 27% are singletons. The sequencing input was naive CD8+ T cells from blood, with Jurkat cell RNA spiked in. Receptors were obtained from a human donor in good health. Some libraries in this study had Jurkat cell RNA spiked in. Both conserved end residues are part of each CDR3. A D gene is named only where the DNA matches it firmly. Part of the rows lack a size; the others show once, few, many or a class for expanded clones.

j_gene	d_gene	v_gene	abundance	CDR3aa	CDR3nt
TRBJ2-7	TRBD2	TRBV5-1	few	CASSLGSGASYEQYF	TGCGCCAGCAGCTTGGGTAGCGGGGCCTCCTACGAGCAGTACTTC
TRBJ2-5	TRBD2	TRBV4-3	many	CASSQEAGQETQYF	TGCGCCAGCAGCCAAGAAGCGGGGCAAGAGACCCAGTACTTC
TRBJ2-1	.	TRBV6-5	many	CASRGRGMYNEQFF	TGTGCCAGCAGGGGCAGGGGCATGTACAATGAGCAGTTCTTC
TRBJ2-5	.	TRBV6-2/TRBV6-3	few	CASSWVLGRQETQYF	TGTGCCAGCAGTTGGGTTCTGGGGCGGCAAGAGACCCAGTACTTC
TRBJ2-6	.	TRBV7-2	many	CASSLVLSGANVLTF	TGTGCCAGCAGCTTAGTACTCTCTGGGGCCAACGTCCTGACTTTC
TRBJ2-1	TRBD2	TRBV24-1	many	CATSFGTSVYNEQFF	TGTGCCACCAGTTTTGGGACTAGCGTCTACAATGAGCAGTTCTTC
TRBJ2-7	TRBD2	TRBV11-3	many	CASSSPGGRLREQYF	TGTGCCAGCAGCTCCCCGGGGGGGAGGCTACGGGAGCAGTACTTC
TRBJ1-2	.	TRBV29-1	.	CSVRAGNYGYTF	TGCAGCGTTAGGGCAGGGAACTATGGCTACACCTTC
TRBJ2-7	.	TRBV21-1	many	CASSSLVYEQYF	TGTGCCAGCAGCTCCCTCGTGTACGAGCAGTACTTC
TRBJ2-1	.	TRBV12-5	.	CASEQADPSYNEQFF	TGTGCTAGTGAACAAGCGGACCCCTCCTACAATGAGCAGTTCTTC
TRBJ1-1	TRBD1	TRBV2	.	CACSETPGGGKTEAFF	TGTGCCTGCAGTGAAACCCCAGGGGGCGGAAAGACTGAAGCTTTCTTT
TRBJ2-1	.	TRBV9	many	CASSVGNSYNEQFF	TGTGCCAGCAGCGTAGGCAACTCCTACAATGAGCAGTTCTTC
TRBJ2-5	TRBD2	TRBV19	many	CASSPTTGLARETQYF	TGTGCCAGTAGTCCGACCACGGGACTAGCTAGAGAGACCCAGTACTTC
TRBJ2-1	TRBD1	TRBV7-2	.	CASSLVRDSYNEQIF	TGTGCCAGCAGCTTAGTACGGGACAGCTACAATGAGCAGATCTTC
TRBJ2-7	.	TRBV18	many	CASSPGDDEQYF	TGTGCCAGCTCCCCAGGGGACGACGAGCAGTACTTC
TRBJ1-1	.	TRBV28	many	CASSPPPGIGDTEAFF	TGTGCCAGCAGCCCACCTCCAGGGATCGGGGACACTGAAGCTTTCTTT
TRBJ2-3	.	TRBV20-1	.	CSAKDLLVGPDPPYF	TGCAGTGCTAAAGATCTACTAGTGGGCCCGGATCCGCCGTATTTT
TRBJ2-3	TRBD2	TRBV12-3/TRBV12-4	few	CASRGMTSGRADTQYF	TGTGCCAGCAGGGGGATGACTAGCGGGAGGGCGGATACGCAGTATTTT
TRBJ2-3	.	TRBV9	few	CASSVLEGTDTQYF	TGTGCCAGCAGCGTATTAGAGGGGACAGATACGCAGTATTTT
TRBJ2-1	TRBD1	TRBV11-2	.	CASSLDGTGYNEQFF	TGTGCCAGCAGCTTAGATGGGACAGGATACAATGAGCAGTTCTTC
TRBJ1-1	TRBD1	TRBV7-6	many	CASSLYVQGEVAFF	TGTGCCAGCAGCTTATATGTCCAGGGGGAGGTAGCTTTCTTT
TRBJ1-1	.	TRBV12-3/TRBV12-4	few	CASSPFDAEAFF	TGTGCCAGCAGCCCCTTTGACGCTGAAGCTTTCTTT
TRBJ2-5	.	TRBV7-2	many	CASSLVRVTETQYF	TGTGCCAGCAGCTTAGTCAGGGTTACGGAGACCCAGTACTTC
TRBJ2-5	.	TRBV7-8	.	CASSSLTDSPEPQYF	TGTGCCAGCAGCTCATTGACTGACTCCCCCGAGCCCCAGTACTTC
TRBJ2-1	.	TRBV12-3/TRBV12-4	many	CASSPEGYEQFF	TGTGCCAGCAGTCCCGAGGGCTATGAGCAGTTCTTC
TRBJ2-1	.	TRBV27	few	CASIHRAGTYNEQFF	TGTGCCAGCATCCACCGGGCCGGGACCTACAATGAGCAGTTCTTC
TRBJ2-1	.	TRBV4-1	many	CASSDSGPSYNEQFF	TGCGCCAGCAGCGATAGCGGCCCCTCCTACAATGAGCAGTTCTTC
TRBJ2-4	.	TRBV7-8	many	CASSPAADFQYF	TGTGCCAGCAGCCCCGCGGCGGATTTTCAGTACTTC
TRBJ2-3	.	TRBV30	many	CAWSVLGGADTQYF	TGTGCCTGGAGTGTACTGGGGGGAGCAGATACGCAGTATTTT
TRBJ1-2	TRBD1	TRBV28	.	CASSLQGGEVYGYTF	TGTGCCAGCAGTCTTCAGGGGGGCGAGGTCTATGGCTACACCTTC
TRBJ1-1	.	TRBV6-6	many	CASSYAGETEAFF	TGTGCCAGCAGTTACGCAGGGGAGACTGAAGCTTTCTTT
TRBJ1-2	.	TRBV6-2/TRBV6-3	many	CASRRRDNGYTF	TGTGCCAGCAGGCGCAGGGATAATGGCTACACCTTC
TRBJ2-7	TRBD1	TRBV27	many	CASSLSGDRYYEQYF	TGTGCCAGCAGTTTATCGGGGGACAGGTACTACGAGCAGTACTTC
TRBJ2-3	TRBD1	TRBV27	many	CASNLGQTSTDTQYF	TGTGCCAGCAACCTGGGACAGACGAGCACAGATACGCAGTATTTT
TRBJ2-2	.	TRBV30	.	CAGSWETYNAGALFF	TGTGCCGGGAGCTGGGAAACCTATAACGCCGGGGCGCTGTTTTTT
TRBJ2-2	TRBD1	TRBV5-6	many	CASSRDSPTGELFF	TGTGCCAGCAGCAGGGACAGTCCCACCGGGGAGCTGTTTTTT
TRBJ2-7	TRBD2	TRBV12-3/TRBV12-4	many	CASRYSGSGYEQYF	TGTGCCAGCCGCTATAGCGGGAGTGGTTACGAGCAGTACTTC
TRBJ1-6	.	TRBV11-2	.	CASSLLNSPLHF	TGTGCCAGCAGCTTACTGAATTCACCCCTCCACTTT
TRBJ2-5	TRBD2	TRBV3-1	.	CASSQRPGLAGETYQETQYF	TGTGCCAGCAGCCAACGTCCTGGACTAGCGGGGGAGACATACCAAGAGACCCAGTACTTC
TRBJ2-7	TRBD2	TRBV20-1	.	CSARGSGLADSYEQYF	TGCAGTGCTAGAGGGTCCGGACTAGCGGACTCCTACGAGCAGTACTTC
TRBJ2-3	.	TRBV5-4	many	CASSLVSDTQYF	TGTGCCAGCAGCTTGGTTTCAGATACGCAGTATTTT